The source of this TCR beta chain is a study of T cells in Graves' hyperthyroidism and ophthalmopathy. General study findings and limits: Ophthalmopathy was separated from stable hyperthyroidism by a 13 V-J model. Most clonotypes expanded in the thyroid (above 0.001) were also present in blood.

Clinical Activity Scores of at least 3, NOSPECS grades of at least 4 and durations under 3 months characterized ophthalmopathy patients. Clinical symptoms, serum thyroxine, TRAb, thyroid ultrasound and orbital computed tomography informed diagnoses. CDR1 and CDR2 from the germline V gene are SGDLS and YYNGEE. The CDR3 is made up of 14 amino acids. V was pared by 0 bases and J by 4 bases, with 4 bases of the junction left unmatched. There were TCR beta CDR3 regions amplified from RNA transcripts. Using the HTBI primer set, a first-round RT-PCR was run on the TCR CDR3. MiXCR, run by TCRdb on the multiplex PCR reads, gives a single entry per CDR3 protein. The sample records about 400,000 distinct CDR3 sequences, 11% to 15% being singletons. Comment on this clonotype: The antigen remains undetermined.

Sequenced material: blood. The rearrangement joins TRBV9 to TRBJ2-7, with 7 bases matching TRBD1. The sequence was collected from a man in his fifties with Graves' ophthalmopathy. CDR3 nucleotide sequence: TGTGCCAGCAGCGTAGAGGGGGCGTCTTACGAGCAGTACTTC. This sequence encodes CASSVEGASYEQYF.